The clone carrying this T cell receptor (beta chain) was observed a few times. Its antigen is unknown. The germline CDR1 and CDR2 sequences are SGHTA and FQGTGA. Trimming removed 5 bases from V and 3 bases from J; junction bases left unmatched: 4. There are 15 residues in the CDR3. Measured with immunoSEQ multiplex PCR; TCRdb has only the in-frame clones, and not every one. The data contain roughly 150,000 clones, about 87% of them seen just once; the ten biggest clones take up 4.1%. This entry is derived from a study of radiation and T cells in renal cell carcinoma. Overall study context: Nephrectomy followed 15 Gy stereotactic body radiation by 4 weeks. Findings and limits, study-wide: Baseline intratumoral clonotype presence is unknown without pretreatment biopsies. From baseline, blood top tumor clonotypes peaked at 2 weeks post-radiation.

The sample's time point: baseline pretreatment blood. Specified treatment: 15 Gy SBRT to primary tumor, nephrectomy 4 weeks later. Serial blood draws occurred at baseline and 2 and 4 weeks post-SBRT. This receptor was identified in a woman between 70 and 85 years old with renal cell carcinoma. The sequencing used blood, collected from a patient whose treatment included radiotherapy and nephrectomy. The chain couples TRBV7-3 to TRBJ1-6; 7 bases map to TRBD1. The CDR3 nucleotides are TGTGCCAGCAGCGAGGGACAGAGCTATAATTCACCCCTCCACTTT. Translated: CASSEGQSYNSPLHF. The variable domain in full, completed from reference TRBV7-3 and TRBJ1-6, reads GAGVSQTPSNKVTEKGKYVELRCDPISGHTALYWYRQSLGQGPEFLIYFQGTGAADDSGLPNDRFFAVRPEGSVSTLKIQRTERGDSAVYLCASSEGQSYNSPLHFGNGTRLTVT.